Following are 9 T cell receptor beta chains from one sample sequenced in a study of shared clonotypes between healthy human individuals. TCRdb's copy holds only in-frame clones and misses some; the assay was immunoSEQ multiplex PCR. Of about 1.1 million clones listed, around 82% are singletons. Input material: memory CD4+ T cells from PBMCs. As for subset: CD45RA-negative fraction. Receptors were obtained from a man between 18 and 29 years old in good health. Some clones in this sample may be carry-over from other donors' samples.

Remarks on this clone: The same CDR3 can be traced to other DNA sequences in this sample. CDR3 protein: CASSLAYGYTF. The CDR3 DNA reads TGTGCCAGCAGTCTTGCATATGGCTACACCTTC. The J gene is TRBJ1-2, the V gene TRBV6-1, with D uncertain. With 5 bases removed from V and 5 bases from J, the gap between germline ends came to 6 bases. Germline CDR1 is MNHNS and CDR2 is SASEGT. The CDR3 is 11 residues long.

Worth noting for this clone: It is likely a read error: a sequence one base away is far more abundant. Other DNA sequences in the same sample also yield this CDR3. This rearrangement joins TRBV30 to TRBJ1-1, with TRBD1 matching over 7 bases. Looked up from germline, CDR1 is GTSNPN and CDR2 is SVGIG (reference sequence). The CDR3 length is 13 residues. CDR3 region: CAWTGTVNTEAFF. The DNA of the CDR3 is TGTGCCTGGACCGGGACAGTGAACACTGAAGCCTTCTTT.

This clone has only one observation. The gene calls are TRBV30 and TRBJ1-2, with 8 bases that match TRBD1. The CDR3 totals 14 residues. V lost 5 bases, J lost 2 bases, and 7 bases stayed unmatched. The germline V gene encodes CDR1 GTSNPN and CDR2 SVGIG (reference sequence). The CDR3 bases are TGTGCCTGGGGGCAGGGGGCCGCGAACTATGGCTACACCTTC. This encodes CAWGQGAANYGYTF.

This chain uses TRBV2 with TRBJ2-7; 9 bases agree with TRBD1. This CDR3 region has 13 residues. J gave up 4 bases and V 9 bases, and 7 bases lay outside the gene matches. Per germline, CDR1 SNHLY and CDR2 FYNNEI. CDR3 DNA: TGTGCCAGTACCGGGACAGGGCGGTACGAGCAGTACTTC. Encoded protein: CASTGTGRYEQYF.

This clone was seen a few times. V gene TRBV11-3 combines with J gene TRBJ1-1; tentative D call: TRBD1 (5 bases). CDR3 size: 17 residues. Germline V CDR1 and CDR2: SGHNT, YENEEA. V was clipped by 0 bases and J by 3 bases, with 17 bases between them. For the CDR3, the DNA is TGTGCCAGCAGCTTAGATCACCTCGGGGGGATGGACACTGAAGCTTTCTTT. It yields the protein CASSLDHLGGMDTEAFF.

CDR3 coding DNA: TGTGCCAGCAGTTACTCCCGACTAGCGGGAGTCAATGAGCAGTTCTTC. Protein: CASSYSRLAGVNEQFF. The rearrangement uses TRBV6-8 and TRBJ2-1, with 12 bases fitting TRBD2. J was trimmed by 6 bases and V by 0 bases; bases with no gene match: 3. The germline V gene encodes CDR1 MNHGY and CDR2 SAAAGT. The CDR3 is 16 amino acids.

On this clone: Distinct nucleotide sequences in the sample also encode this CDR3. The CDR3 reads CSARSWETQYF. The DNA of the CDR3 is TGCAGTGCTAGATCTTGGGAGACCCAGTACTTC. The rearrangement uses TRBV20-1 and TRBJ2-5, with D hard to call. The CDR3 loop spans 11 amino acids. Germline CDR1 and CDR2: DFQATT and SNEGSKA (reference sequence). V lost 2 bases and J 5 bases, leaving 6 bases between the germline ends.

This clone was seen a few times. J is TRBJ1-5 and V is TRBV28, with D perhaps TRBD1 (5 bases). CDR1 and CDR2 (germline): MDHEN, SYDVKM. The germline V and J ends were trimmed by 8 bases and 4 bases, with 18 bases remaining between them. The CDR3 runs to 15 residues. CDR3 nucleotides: TGTGCCAGCTCCCATGCAGGGATGGATAATCAGCCCCAGCATTTT. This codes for CASSHAGMDNQPQHF.

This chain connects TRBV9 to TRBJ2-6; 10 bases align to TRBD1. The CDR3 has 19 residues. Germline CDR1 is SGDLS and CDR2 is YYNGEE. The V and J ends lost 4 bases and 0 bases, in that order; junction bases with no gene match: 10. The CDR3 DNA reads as TGTGCCAGCAGCCGACAGGGGGCAAGACGGAGCTCTGGGGCCAACGTCCTGACTTTC. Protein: CASSRQGARRSSGANVLTF.